The 25 T cell receptor beta chains presented below share a single source sample, sequenced in a study of blood T cell repertoires in COVID-19 (dated by TCRdb to 2020 to 2022). The library was prepared using the immunoSEQ multiplex PCR assay. The table was pulled from immuneACCESS by TCRdb, which kept in-frame rearrangements only. Such tables lose some clones; where checked, under half of the loss comes from unresolved V genes, and the rest has no known cause. This sample has fewer than 110,000 clones in its table, and 75% to 90% of those were observed once. Under 15% of the sample lies in the top ten. Sequenced sample: peripheral blood. These receptors were collected from a human donor in a cohort sampled during active or convalescent COVID-19.

A note on this clone: Within the sample, other DNA sequences also encode this same CDR3. The rearrangement uses TRBV5-1 and TRBJ1-1; 8 nucleotides line up with TRBD1. Germline V CDR1 and CDR2: SGHRS, YFSETQ. Trimming took 4 bases from V and 3 from J; bases not matched to a gene: 2. There are 13 residues in the CDR3. The CDR3 nucleotides are TGCGCCAGCAGCCTACAGGGGGACACTGAAGCTTTCTTT. As protein: CASSLQGDTEAFF.

This clone was seen a handful of times. The rearrangement uses TRBV7-9 and TRBJ2-5; D perhaps matches TRBD1 (6 bases). Trimming cost V 2 bases and J 4 bases, with 11 bases left between them. The CDR3 runs to 14 residues. The germline V gene encodes CDR1 SEHNR and CDR2 FQNEAQ (reference sequence). For the CDR3, the DNA is TGTGCCAGCAGCTTACAGGGGTCAACAGAGACCCAGTACTTC. This translates into CASSLQGSTETQYF. Full variable domain (missing parts from reference TRBV7-9 and TRBJ2-5): DTGVSQNPRHKITKRGQNVTFRCDPISEHNRLYWYRQTLGQGPEFLTYFQNEAQLEKSRLLSDRFSAERPKGSFSTLEIQRTEQGDSAMYLCASSLQGSTETQYFGPGTRLLVL.

The CDR3 nucleotides read TGTGCCAGCACCGAAACAGGGGCAAGTGAGGAGCCCCAGCATTTT. Its protein product is CASTETGASEEPQHF. This chain links TRBV6-5 with TRBJ1-5, with TRBD1 matching 7 bases. V lost 7 bases, J lost 8 bases, and 14 bases stayed unmatched. The CDR3 is made up of 15 amino acids. CDR1 and CDR2 from the germline V gene are MNHEY and SVGAGI.

The rearrangement joins TRBV5-8 to TRBJ1-5, with unresolved D. Between the trimmed V and J ends, which lost 2 bases and 0 bases, there was a span of 3 bases. Germline CDR1 and CDR2: SGHTS and YDEGEE. The CDR3 extends over 13 amino acids. DNA for the CDR3: TGTGCCAGCAGCTTTAATAGCAATCAGCCCCAGCATTTT. Protein sequence: CASSFNSNQPQHF.

The chain has TRBV7-9 and TRBJ2-3, with 8 bases that match TRBD1. Germline CDR1 and CDR2: SEHNR and FQNEAQ (reference sequence). The J segment lost 0 bases and the V segment lost 3 bases, leaving 2 bases of the junction unmatched. The CDR3 is 15 residues long. The CDR3 sequence: CASSFRQGSTDTQYF. DNA for the CDR3: TGTGCCAGCAGCTTCCGACAGGGGAGCACAGATACGCAGTATTTT.

The CDR3 loop is CASSLRGGYEQFF. In DNA, the CDR3 is TGTGCCAGCAGCTTAAGGGGGGGCTATGAGCAGTTCTTC. This chain links TRBV7-3 with TRBJ2-1, with a weak D call TRBD2 (7 bases). The V and J ends lost 1 base and 8 bases respectively, with 9 bases between them. Germline CDR1 is SGHTA and CDR2 is FQGTGA. CDR3 size: 13 residues.

DNA for the CDR3: TGTGCCTGGACCCTGACAGGGACTAATTCACCCCTCCACTTT. Translation: CAWTLTGTNSPLHF. V gene TRBV30 combines with J gene TRBJ1-6, with 7 nucleotides matching TRBD1. The CDR3 extends over 14 amino acids. V shed 4 bases, J shed 6 bases, and the junction held 6 bases outside the gene matches. Germline CDR1 is GTSNPN and CDR2 is SVGIG (reference sequence).

This chain uses TRBV2 with TRBJ1-5, with 8 nucleotides matching TRBD1. CDR3 length: 13 residues. Per the germline V gene, CDR1 is SNHLY and CDR2 is FYNNEI. Trimming took 8 bases from V and 5 from J; bases not matched to a gene: 5. Here the CDR3 reads CASVRGQDQPQHF. As DNA, the CDR3 is TGTGCCAGCGTCAGGGGGCAGGATCAGCCCCAGCATTTT.

The gene calls are TRBV27 and TRBJ2-2, with TRBD1 identical over 7 bases. Trimming cost V 7 bases and J 2 bases; bases outside gene matches: 7. The CDR3 has 15 amino acids. Per germline, CDR1 MNHEY and CDR2 SMNVEV (reference sequence). CDR3 nucleotide sequence: TGTGCCAGCAATATTAGGGACAGCAACACCGGGGAGCTGTTTTTT. Residues: CASNIRDSNTGELFF.

The gene calls are TRBV19 and TRBJ2-7; no firm D call. Trimming removed 1 base from V and 2 bases from J, with 12 bases in between. The CDR3 consists of 15 residues. Germline CDR1 and CDR2: LNHDA and SQIVND (reference sequence). The chain's CDR3 is CASSIGPGSTYEQYF. Written as DNA, the CDR3 is TGTGCCAGTAGTATAGGCCCCGGGTCAACCTACGAGCAGTACTTC.

The chain couples TRBV7-3 to TRBJ1-2; 9 nucleotides align to TRBD1. The germline V gene has CDR1 SGHTA and CDR2 FQGTGA. Germline trimming cut 1 base from V and 3 bases from J; bases unmatched to any gene: 12. The CDR3 runs 18 residues. DNA of the CDR3: TGTGCCAGCAGCTTAAAAGGGAGAAACCGACAGGGGGACTATGGCTACACCTTC. Protein product: CASSLKGRNRQGDYGYTF.

This clone was seen more than once but under ten times. V usage is TRBV29-1 and J usage is TRBJ2-5; D may be TRBD1 (5 bases). The CDR3 covers 11 residues. The germline V gene has CDR1 SQVTM and CDR2 ANQGSEA. The V end was cut by 5 bases, the J end by 5 bases, with 9 bases between. The CDR3 spells CSVRGMETQYF. CDR3 DNA sequence: TGCAGCGTTAGGGGAATGGAGACCCAGTACTTC.

As DNA, the CDR3 is TGCGCCAGCAGCCAAGACCAGGGTCCCTGGGGTGGCTACACCTTC. Translated: CASSQDQGPWGGYTF. V and J are TRBV4-1 and TRBJ1-2, with D possibly matching TRBD1 (5 bases). V shed 0 bases and J shed 7 bases, with 15 bases lying between them. This CDR3 is built from 15 residues. Germline V gene sequence: CDR1 MGHRA, CDR2 YSYEKL.

The CDR3 region is CASSRGQGSQPQHF. The CDR3 nucleotides read TGTGCCAGCTCACGAGGACAGGGGAGTCAGCCCCAGCATTTT. The chain links TRBV18 to TRBJ1-5; 9 bases map to TRBD1. The CDR3 runs 14 residues. CDR1 is KGHSH and CDR2 is LQKENI in the germline V gene. V gave up 4 bases and J gave up 6 bases; unmatched junction bases: 4.

A few counts support this clone. The chain is built from TRBV5-4 and TRBJ1-5; D is unresolved. Trimming cost V 0 bases and J 4 bases, with 8 bases left between them. Germline lookup yields CDR1 SGHNT and CDR2 YYREEE (reference sequence). The CDR3 is 14 residues long. The CDR3 loop is CASSLAGKNQPQHF. CDR3 coding DNA: TGTGCCAGCAGCTTGGCGGGGAAAAATCAGCCCCAGCATTTT. The full variable domain, rest sourced from reference TRBV5-4 and TRBJ1-5, is ETGVTQSPTHLIKTRGQQVTLRCSSQSGHNTVSWYQQALGQGPQFIFQYYREEENGRGNFPPRFSGLQFPNYSSELNVNALELDDSALYLCASSLAGKNQPQHFGDGTRLSIL.

The J gene is TRBJ2-7, the V gene TRBV9, with 9 positions matching TRBD1. V shed 2 bases and J 3 bases; nucleotides not matched to a gene: 6. CDR3 length: 15 residues. Germline loops: CDR1 SGDLS, CDR2 YYNGEE. CDR3 loop: CASSVSGTGHYEQYF. The CDR3 DNA reads as TGTGCCAGCAGCGTTTCCGGGACAGGGCACTACGAGCAGTACTTC. Based on the CDR3 plus reference TRBV9 and TRBJ2-7, the full variable domain is DSGVTQTPKHLITATGQRVTLRCSPRSGDLSVYWYQQSLDQGLQFLIQYYNGEERAKGNILERFSAQQFPDLHSELNLSSLELGDSALYFCASSVSGTGHYEQYFGPGTRLTVT.

The V gene is TRBV19, the J gene TRBJ1-5, with D possibly being TRBD1 (5 bases). V was shortened by 4 bases and J by 3 bases, with 10 bases between the two germline ends. This CDR3 is 14 amino acids long. Looked up from germline, CDR1 is LNHDA and CDR2 is SQIVND (reference sequence). The CDR3 coding sequence is TGTGCCAGTAGTAGTACAGGAAACAATCAGCCCCAGCATTTT. This sequence encodes CASSSTGNNQPQHF.

The chain has TRBV29-1 and TRBJ1-1, with 9 positions matching TRBD1. There are 13 residues in the CDR3. V lost 6 bases and J lost 3; bases outside the gene matches: 5. Germline V gives CDR1 SQVTM, CDR2 ANQGSEA. The CDR3 DNA reads as TGCAGCGTGGGACAGGGATGGGACACTGAAGCTTTCTTT. This sequence encodes CSVGQGWDTEAFF.

The chain has TRBV5-6 and TRBJ1-6; weak D call: TRBD1 (6 bases). This CDR3 comprises 15 residues. Germline CDR1 is SGHDT and CDR2 is YYEEEE. V lost 2 bases and J lost 7, with 13 bases in between. The CDR3 loop is CASSFGTGRNSPLHF. CDR3 bases: TGTGCCAGCAGCTTCGGCACAGGGCGGAATTCACCCCTCCACTTT.

The rearrangement joins TRBV5-6 to TRBJ1-2; no firm D call. Germline values: CDR1 SGHDT, CDR2 YYEEEE. Between the trimmed V and J ends, which lost 1 base and 4 bases, there was a span of 8 bases. CDR3 size: 13 residues. Here the CDR3 reads CASSLLRLYGYTF. CDR3 sequence (DNA): TGTGCCAGCAGCTTGTTGAGGCTCTATGGCTACACCTTC.

The J gene is TRBJ1-2, the V gene TRBV5-1; the D gene is possibly TRBD1 (6 bases). The CDR3 spans 13 residues. Trimming stripped 2 bases from V and 4 bases from J, with 9 bases between. CDR1 SGHRS and CDR2 YFSETQ come from the germline V gene. For the CDR3, the DNA is TGCGCCAGCAGCTTACAGGGAGCCTATGGCTACACCTTC. It specifies CASSLQGAYGYTF.

This clone was observed once. The chain employs TRBV2 and TRBJ2-3; TRBD1 might be the D (6 bases). The germline V and J ends were trimmed by 6 bases and 0 bases, with 13 bases remaining between them. Germline-derived CDR1 and CDR2 are SNHLY and FYNNEI. This CDR3 region has 15 residues. CDR3: CASSLDRSSTDTQYF. CDR3 in DNA: TGTGCCAGCAGCCTCGACAGGAGTAGCACAGATACGCAGTATTTT.

This rearrangement joins TRBV12-3 or TRBV12-4 to TRBJ2-7, with D perhaps TRBD2 (6 bases). This CDR3 comprises 13 residues. The V end lost 3 bases, the J end lost 3 bases, and 9 bases lay between the germline ends. CDR3 sequence: CASSFGGVYEQYF. The CDR3 DNA reads TGTGCCAGCAGTTTCGGAGGGGTCTACGAGCAGTACTTC.

The J gene is TRBJ2-5, the V gene TRBV29-1; 9 nucleotides line up with TRBD1. The CDR3 sequence is 13 residues long. V lost 6 bases, J lost 3 bases, and 5 bases stayed unmatched. Germline-derived CDR1 and CDR2 are SQVTM and ANQGSEA. DNA for the CDR3: TGCAGCGTCCAAAGGACAGGGGAAGAGACCCAGTACTTC. This translates into CSVQRTGEETQYF. Filled out from reference TRBV29-1 and TRBJ2-5, the complete variable domain reads SAVISQKPSRDICQRGTSLTIQCQVDSQVTMMFWYRQQPGQSLTLIATANQGSEATYESGFVIDKFPISRPNLTFSTLTVSNMSPEDSSIYLCSVQRTGEETQYFGPGTRLLVL.

In DNA, the CDR3 is TGTGCCAGCAGCCTCCCGTCGGGGGGTGAAAAACTGTTTTTT. It is translated as CASSLPSGGEKLFF. The rearrangement uses TRBV3-1 (or the pseudogene TRBV3-2) and TRBJ1-4; TRBD1 might be the D (5 bases). The CDR3 runs 14 residues. Trimming removed 4 bases at V and 7 bases at J, with 13 bases between. Per germline, CDR1 LGHDT and CDR2 YNNKEL (reference sequence).